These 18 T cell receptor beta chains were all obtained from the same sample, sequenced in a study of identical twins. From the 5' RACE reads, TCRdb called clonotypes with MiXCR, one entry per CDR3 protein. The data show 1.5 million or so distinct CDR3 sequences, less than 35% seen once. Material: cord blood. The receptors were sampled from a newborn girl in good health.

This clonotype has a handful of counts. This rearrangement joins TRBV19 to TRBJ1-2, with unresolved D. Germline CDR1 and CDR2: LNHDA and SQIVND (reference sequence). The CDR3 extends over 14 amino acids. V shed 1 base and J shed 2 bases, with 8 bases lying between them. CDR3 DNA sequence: TGTGCCAGTAGTATAGGTTCAGAAAACTATGGCTACACCTTC. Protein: CASSIGSENYGYTF.

The CDR3 protein is CSARNLVDGSLYDEQYF. The CDR3 nucleotides read TGCAGTGCTAGAAATTTGGTCGACGGCTCCCTGTACGATGAGCAGTACTTC. The chain combines TRBV20-1 with TRBJ2-5, with D unresolved. Trimming stripped 2 bases from V and 11 bases from J, with 30 bases between. Germline lookup yields CDR1 DFQATT and CDR2 SNEGSKA (reference sequence). The CDR3 consists of 17 residues.

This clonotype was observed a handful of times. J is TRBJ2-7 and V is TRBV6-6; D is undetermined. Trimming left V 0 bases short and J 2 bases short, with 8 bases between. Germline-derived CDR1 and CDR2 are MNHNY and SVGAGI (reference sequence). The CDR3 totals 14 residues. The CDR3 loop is CASSYSPQAYEQYF. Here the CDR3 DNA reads TGTGCCAGCAGTTACTCTCCGCAGGCCTACGAGCAGTACTTC.

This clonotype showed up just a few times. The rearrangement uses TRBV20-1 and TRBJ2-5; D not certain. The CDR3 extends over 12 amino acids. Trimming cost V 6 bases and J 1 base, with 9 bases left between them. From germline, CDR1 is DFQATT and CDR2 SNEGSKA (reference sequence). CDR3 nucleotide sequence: TGCAGTGCCACGCCCGTCCAAGAGACCCAGTACTTC. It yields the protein CSATPVQETQYF.

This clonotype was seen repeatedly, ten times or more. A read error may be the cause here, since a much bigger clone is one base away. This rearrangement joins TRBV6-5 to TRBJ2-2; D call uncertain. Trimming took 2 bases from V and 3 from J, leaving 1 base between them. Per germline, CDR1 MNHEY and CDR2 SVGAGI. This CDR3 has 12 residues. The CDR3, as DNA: TGTGCCAGCAGTTACCACACCGGGGAGCTGTTTTTT. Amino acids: CASSYHTGELFF.

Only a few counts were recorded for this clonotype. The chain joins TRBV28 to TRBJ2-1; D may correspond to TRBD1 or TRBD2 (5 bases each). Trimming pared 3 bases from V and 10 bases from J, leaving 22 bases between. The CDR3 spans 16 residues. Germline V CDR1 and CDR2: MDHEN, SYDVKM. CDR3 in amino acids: CASSFIRDARVAEQFF. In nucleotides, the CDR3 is TGTGCCAGCAGTTTTATCCGGGACGCCAGGGTGGCCGAGCAGTTCTTC. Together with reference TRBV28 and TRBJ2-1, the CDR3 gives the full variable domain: DVKVTQSSRYLVKRTGEKVFLECVQDMDHENMFWYRQDPGLGLRLIYFSYDVKMKEKGDIPEGYSVSREKKERFSLILESASTNQTSMYLCASSFIRDARVAEQFFGPGTRLTVL.

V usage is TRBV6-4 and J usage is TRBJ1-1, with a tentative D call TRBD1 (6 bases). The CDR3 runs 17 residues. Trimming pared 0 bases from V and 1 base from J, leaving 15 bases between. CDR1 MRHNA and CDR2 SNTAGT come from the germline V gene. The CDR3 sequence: CASSDSLEGDRNTEAFF. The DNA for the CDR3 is TGTGCCAGCAGTGACTCCCTCGAGGGGGACCGGAACACTGAAGCTTTCTTT.

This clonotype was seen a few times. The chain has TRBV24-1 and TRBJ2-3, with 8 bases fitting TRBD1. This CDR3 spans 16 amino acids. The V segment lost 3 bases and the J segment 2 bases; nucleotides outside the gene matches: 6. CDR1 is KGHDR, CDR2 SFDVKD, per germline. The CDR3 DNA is TGTGCCACCAGTGATCCAGGGGGCGGACACACAGATACGCAGTATTTT. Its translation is CATSDPGGGHTDTQYF.

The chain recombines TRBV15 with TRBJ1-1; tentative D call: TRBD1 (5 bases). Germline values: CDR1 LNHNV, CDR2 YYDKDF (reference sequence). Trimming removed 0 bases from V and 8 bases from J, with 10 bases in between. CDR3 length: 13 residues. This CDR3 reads CATSRDTGQEAFF. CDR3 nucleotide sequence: TGTGCCACCAGCAGAGATACCGGACAAGAAGCTTTCTTT.

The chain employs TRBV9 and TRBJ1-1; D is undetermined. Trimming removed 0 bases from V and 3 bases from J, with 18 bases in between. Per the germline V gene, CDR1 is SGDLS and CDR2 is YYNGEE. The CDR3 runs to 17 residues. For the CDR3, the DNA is TGTGCCAGCAGCGTAGCTATTGTGTGGGCTCCAGACACTGAAGCTTTCTTT. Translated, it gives CASSVAIVWAPDTEAFF.

The CDR3 DNA reads TGTGCTAGTGGTTTGGGCGGGCGGCTACAAGAGACCCAGTACTTC. Protein sequence: CASGLGGRLQETQYF. The chain uses TRBV12-5 and TRBJ2-5, with D possibly matching TRBD2 (5 bases). The V and J ends lost 1 base and 2 bases respectively, with 11 bases between them. This CDR3 contains 15 residues. Germline values: CDR1 LGHNT, CDR2 FRNRAP.

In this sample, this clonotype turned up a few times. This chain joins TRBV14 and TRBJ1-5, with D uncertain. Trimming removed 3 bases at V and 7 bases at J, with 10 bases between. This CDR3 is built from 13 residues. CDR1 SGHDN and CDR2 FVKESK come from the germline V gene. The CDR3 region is CASSQSLMQPQHF. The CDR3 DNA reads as TGTGCCAGCAGCCAGTCCCTTATGCAGCCCCAGCATTTT.

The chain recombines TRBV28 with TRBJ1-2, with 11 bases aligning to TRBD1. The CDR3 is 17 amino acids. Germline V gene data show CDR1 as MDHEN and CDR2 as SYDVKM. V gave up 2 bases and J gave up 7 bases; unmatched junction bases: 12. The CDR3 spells CASSLSATGQGARGYTF. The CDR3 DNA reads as TGTGCCAGCAGTTTAAGTGCGACCGGACAGGGGGCGCGTGGCTACACCTTC.

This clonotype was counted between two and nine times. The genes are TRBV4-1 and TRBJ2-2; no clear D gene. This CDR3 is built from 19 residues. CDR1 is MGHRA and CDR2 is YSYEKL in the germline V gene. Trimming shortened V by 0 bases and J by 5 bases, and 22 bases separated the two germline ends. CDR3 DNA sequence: TGCGCCAGCAGCCAAGATCTAGGCTTCGTGTGGGCTCGGACCGGGGAGCTGTTTTTT. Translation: CASSQDLGFVWARTGELFF.

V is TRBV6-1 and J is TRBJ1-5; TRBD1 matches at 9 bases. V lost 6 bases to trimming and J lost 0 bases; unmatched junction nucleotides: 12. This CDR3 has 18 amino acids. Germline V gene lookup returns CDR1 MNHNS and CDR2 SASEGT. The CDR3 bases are TGTGCCAGCAGGCCGGGACAGGGTCCATCTTATAGCAATCAGCCCCAGCATTTT. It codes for CASRPGQGPSYSNQPQHF.

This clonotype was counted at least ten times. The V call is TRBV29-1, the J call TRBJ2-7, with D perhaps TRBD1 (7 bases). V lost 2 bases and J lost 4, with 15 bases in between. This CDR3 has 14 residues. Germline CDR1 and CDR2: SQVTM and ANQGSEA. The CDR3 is CSVETRGELYEQYF. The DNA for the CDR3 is TGCAGCGTTGAAACCAGGGGGGAACTGTACGAGCAGTACTTC.

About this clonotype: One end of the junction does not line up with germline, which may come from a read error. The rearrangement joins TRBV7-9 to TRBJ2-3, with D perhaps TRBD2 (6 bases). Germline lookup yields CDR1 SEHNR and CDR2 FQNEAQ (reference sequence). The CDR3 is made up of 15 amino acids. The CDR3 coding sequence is TGTGCCAACAGCCTCCGGGGGTCCTCCACAGATACGCAGTATTTT. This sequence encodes CANSLRGSSTDTQYF. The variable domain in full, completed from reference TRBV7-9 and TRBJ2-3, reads DTGVSQNPRHKITKRGQNVTFRCDPISEHNRLYWYRQTLGQGPEFLTYFQNEAQLEKSRLLSDRFSAERPKGSFSTLEIQRTEQGDSAMYLCANSLRGSSTDTQYFGPGTRLTVL.

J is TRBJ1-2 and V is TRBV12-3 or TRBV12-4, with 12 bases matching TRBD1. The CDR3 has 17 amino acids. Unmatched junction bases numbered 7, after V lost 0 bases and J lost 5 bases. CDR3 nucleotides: TGTGCCAGCAGTTTAGCCGGGACAGGGGGCGCCTTATATGGCTACACCTTC. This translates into CASSLAGTGGALYGYTF.